One sample yielded the 2 T cell receptor beta chains listed below, sequenced in a study of blood T cell repertoires in COVID-19. The assay was immunoSEQ multiplex PCR, and TCRdb's table has in-frame clones only and misses some. The top ten hold 0.7% of the sample, which has about 260,000 clones, roughly 88% seen once. Sequenced input: peripheral blood. These receptors originate from a human donor in a cohort sampled during active COVID-19.

The CDR3 loop reads CSVADTGRTEAFF. The CDR3 nucleotides are TGCAGCGTTGCTGATACAGGGCGGACTGAAGCTTTCTTT. This chain uses TRBV29-1 with TRBJ1-1; D may be TRBD1 (6 bases). From germline, CDR1 is SQVTM and CDR2 ANQGSEA. The CDR3 has 13 residues. The V gene lost 4 bases and the J gene lost 5 bases, with 14 bases spanning the gap.

The chain links TRBV4-3 to TRBJ1-4; TRBD1 is a possible D gene (6 bases). V was shortened by 7 bases and J by 4 bases, with 13 bases between the two germline ends. Germline V lookup: CDR1 LGHNA, CDR2 YSLEER. The CDR3 has 14 amino acids. The CDR3 loop reads CASNHRVGNEKLFF. Written as DNA, the CDR3 is TGCGCCAGCAACCACAGGGTTGGTAATGAAAAACTGTTTTTT.